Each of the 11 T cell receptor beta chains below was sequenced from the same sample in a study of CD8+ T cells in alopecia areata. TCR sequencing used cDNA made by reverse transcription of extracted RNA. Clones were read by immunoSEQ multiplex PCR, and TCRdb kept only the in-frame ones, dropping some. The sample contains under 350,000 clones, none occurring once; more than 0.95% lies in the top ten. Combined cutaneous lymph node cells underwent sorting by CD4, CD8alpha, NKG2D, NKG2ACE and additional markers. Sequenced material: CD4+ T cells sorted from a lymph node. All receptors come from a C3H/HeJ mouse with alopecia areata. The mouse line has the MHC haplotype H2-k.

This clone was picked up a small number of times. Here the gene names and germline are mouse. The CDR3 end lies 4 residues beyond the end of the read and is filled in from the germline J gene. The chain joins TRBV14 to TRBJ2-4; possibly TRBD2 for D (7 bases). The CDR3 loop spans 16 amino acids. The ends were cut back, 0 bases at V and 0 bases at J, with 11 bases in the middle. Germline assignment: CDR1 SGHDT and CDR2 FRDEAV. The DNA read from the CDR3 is TGTGCCAGCAGTTTCTGGCTGGGGGCTAGTCAAAAC. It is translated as CASSFWLGASQN. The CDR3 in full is CASSFWLGASQNTLYF.

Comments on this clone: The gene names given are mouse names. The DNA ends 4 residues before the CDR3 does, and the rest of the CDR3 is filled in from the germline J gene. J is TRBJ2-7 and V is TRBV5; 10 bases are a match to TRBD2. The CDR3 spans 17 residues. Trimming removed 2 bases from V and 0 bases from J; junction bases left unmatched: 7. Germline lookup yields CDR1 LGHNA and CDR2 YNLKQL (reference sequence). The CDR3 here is CASSQSSGGAGSYEQYF. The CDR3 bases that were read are TGTGCCAGCAGCCAAAGCTCTGGGGGGGCGGGCTCCTAT.

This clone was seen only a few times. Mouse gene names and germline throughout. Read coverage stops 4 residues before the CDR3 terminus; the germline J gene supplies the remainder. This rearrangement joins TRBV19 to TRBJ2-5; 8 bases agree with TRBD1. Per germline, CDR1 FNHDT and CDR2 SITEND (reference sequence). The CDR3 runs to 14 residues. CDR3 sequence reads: CASSSRGRRDTQYF. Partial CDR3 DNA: TGTGCCAGCAGTAGCAGGGGGCGCCGGGAC.

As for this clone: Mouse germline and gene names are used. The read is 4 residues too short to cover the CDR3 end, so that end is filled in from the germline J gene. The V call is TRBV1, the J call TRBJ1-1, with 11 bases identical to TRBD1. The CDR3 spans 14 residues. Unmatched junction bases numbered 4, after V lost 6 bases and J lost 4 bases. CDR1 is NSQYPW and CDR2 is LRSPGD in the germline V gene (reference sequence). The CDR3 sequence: CTCSRDRGSTEVFF. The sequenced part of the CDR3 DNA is TGCACCTGCAGCAGGGACAGGGGGAGCACA.

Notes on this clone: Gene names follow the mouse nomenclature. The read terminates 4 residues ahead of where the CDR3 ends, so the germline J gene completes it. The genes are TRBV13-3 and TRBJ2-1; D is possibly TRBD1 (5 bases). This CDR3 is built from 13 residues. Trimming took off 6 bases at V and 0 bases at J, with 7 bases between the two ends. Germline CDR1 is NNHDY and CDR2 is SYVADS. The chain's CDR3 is CASKQVNYAEQFF. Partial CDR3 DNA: TGTGCCAGCAAACAGGTTAACTATGCT.

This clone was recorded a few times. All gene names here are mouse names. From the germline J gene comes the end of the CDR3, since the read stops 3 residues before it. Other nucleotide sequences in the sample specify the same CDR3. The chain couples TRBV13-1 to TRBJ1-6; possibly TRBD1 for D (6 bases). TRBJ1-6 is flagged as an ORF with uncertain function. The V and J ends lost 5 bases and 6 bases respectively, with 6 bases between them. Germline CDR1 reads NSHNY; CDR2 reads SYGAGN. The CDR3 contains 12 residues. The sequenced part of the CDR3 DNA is TGTGCCAGCAGCAGGGGTAATTCGCCC. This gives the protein CASSRGNSP. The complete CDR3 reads CASSRGNSPLYF.

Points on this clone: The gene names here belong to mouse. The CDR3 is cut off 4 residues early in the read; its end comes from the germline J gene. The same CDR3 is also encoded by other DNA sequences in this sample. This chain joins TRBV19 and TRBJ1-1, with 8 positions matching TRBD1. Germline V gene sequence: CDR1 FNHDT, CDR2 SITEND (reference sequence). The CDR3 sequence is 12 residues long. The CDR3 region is CASSRDRTEVFF. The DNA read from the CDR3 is TGTGCCAGCAGCCGGGACAGGACA.

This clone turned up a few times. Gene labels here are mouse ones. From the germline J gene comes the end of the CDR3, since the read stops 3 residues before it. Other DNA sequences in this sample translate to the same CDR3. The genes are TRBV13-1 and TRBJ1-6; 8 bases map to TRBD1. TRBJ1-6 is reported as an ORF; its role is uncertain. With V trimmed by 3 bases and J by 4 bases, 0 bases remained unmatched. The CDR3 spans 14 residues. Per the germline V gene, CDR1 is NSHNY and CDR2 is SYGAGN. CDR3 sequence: CASSGQGYNSPLYF. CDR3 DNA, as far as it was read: TGTGCCAGCAGTGGACAGGGGTATAATTCGCCC.

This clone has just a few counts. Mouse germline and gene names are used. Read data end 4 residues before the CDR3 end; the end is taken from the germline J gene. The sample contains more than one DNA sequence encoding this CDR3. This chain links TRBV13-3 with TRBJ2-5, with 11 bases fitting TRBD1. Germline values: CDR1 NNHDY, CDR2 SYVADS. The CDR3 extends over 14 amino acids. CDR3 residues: CASSAGQGADTQYF. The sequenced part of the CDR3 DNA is TGTGCCAGCAGTGCCGGACAGGGGGCGGAC.

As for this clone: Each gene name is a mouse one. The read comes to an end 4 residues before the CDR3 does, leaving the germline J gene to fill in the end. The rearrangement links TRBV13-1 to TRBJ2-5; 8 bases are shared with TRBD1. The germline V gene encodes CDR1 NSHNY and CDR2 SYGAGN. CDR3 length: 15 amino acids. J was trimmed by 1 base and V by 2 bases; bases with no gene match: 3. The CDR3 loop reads CASSENRGDQDTQYF. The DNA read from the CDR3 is TGTGCCAGCAGTGAAAACAGGGGGGACCAAGAC.

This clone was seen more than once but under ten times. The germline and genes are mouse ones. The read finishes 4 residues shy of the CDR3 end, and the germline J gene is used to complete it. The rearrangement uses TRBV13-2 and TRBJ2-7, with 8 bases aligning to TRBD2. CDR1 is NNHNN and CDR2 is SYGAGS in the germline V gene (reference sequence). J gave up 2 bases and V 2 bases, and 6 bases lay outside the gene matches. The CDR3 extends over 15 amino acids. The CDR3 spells CASGEMGGGAYEQYF. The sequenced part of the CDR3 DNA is TGTGCCAGCGGTGAGATGGGTGGGGGGGCCTAT.